This TCR beta chain was captured in a study of response to subunit inactivated influenza vaccine. Regarding the study as a whole: There was a suggestion from the authors that each seasonal influenza vaccination recruits few new T cells.

TCRdb used MiXCR to reprocess the RT-PCR reads, holding one entry per CDR3 protein. Here the sample spans fewer than 550,000 distinct CDR3 sequences, around 25% being singletons. Details on this clonotype: Its specificity is not known.

Looked up from germline, CDR1 is SEHNR and CDR2 is FQNEAQ (reference sequence). The CDR3 extends over 13 amino acids. Trimming pared 7 bases from V and 4 bases from J, leaving 13 bases between. This clonotype originated in a man aged 50 to 60 who received an inactivated influenza vaccine. This sample comprised CD4+ T cells sorted from PBMCs, obtained 5 to 6 days after vaccination. This chain links TRBV7-9 with TRBJ1-1; TRBD1 is a possible D gene (5 bases). CDR3 sequence: CASTRQKITEAFF. CDR3 coding DNA: TGTGCCAGCACACGACAGAAGATCACTGAAGCTTTCTTT.